These T cell receptor beta chains were read from a single sample in a study of blood T cell repertoires in COVID-19. Clones were sequenced by immunoSEQ multiplex PCR, and TCRdb holds only the in-frame ones, with some missing. In the table there are some 120,000 clones, approximately 90% of which are singletons. Sequencing was carried out using peripheral blood. The receptors stem from a human donor with active COVID-19. The donor label of this sample is uncertain. Each CDR3 is given with its conserved first and last residue. The order of the fields is J gene, V gene, D gene, clone size, CDR3 protein, CDR3 DNA. The D gene is left open where the match is weak. Not all rows give a size; the values are once, few, many and, for expanded clones, a class.

J: TRBJ2-5; V: TRBV19; D: .; size: .; CDR3: CASSQTGTFQETQYF; DNA: TGTGCCAGTAGTCAAACGGGGACTTTCCAAGAGACCCAGTACTTC
J: TRBJ2-5; V: TRBV7-9; D: .; size: .; CDR3: CASSFRDLETQYF; DNA: TGTGCCAGCAGCTTCAGGGATCTGGAGACCCAGTACTTC
J: TRBJ2-7; V: TRBV6-2/TRBV6-3; D: TRBD1; size: .; CDR3: CASSLRGQGIYEQYF; DNA: TGTGCCAGCAGTCTAAGGGGACAGGGAATCTACGAGCAGTACTTC
J: TRBJ1-1; V: TRBV21-1; D: .; size: .; CDR3: CASSTPPPDPERVVNTEAFF; DNA: TGTGCCAGCAGCACCCCTCCCCCGGATCCCGAGAGGGTTGTGAACACTGAAGCTTTCTTT
J: TRBJ1-5; V: TRBV10-1; D: TRBD1; size: few; CDR3: CASSEGTGSNQPQHF; DNA: TGCGCCAGCAGTGAGGGGACAGGGTCAAATCAGCCCCAGCATTTT
J: TRBJ2-5; V: TRBV7-8; D: TRBD2; size: .; CDR3: CASSLAVETQYF; DNA: TGTGCCAGCAGTCTAGCGGTAGAGACCCAGTACTTC
J: TRBJ2-5; V: TRBV3-1/TRBV3-2; D: .; size: .; CDR3: CASRDSQETQYF; DNA: TGTGCCAGCAGGGACAGCCAAGAGACCCAGTACTTC
J: TRBJ2-7; V: TRBV14; D: .; size: .; CDR3: CASSQSGSGYEQYF; DNA: TGTGCCAGCAGCCAATCTGGGAGTGGCTACGAGCAGTACTTC
J: TRBJ2-7; V: TRBV3-1/TRBV3-2; D: TRBD2; size: .; CDR3: CASRPRSGGSSYEQYF; DNA: TGTGCCAGCCGACCTCGATCCGGGGGGAGCTCCTACGAGCAGTACTTC
J: TRBJ2-4; V: TRBV7-9; D: TRBD2; size: .; CDR3: CASSSGGRGGMDIQYF; DNA: TGTGCCAGCAGCTCCGGCGGGCGGGGGGGCATGGACATTCAGTACTTC
J: TRBJ2-6; V: TRBV7-8; D: .; size: .; CDR3: CASSFILASGANVLTF; DNA: TGTGCCAGCAGCTTTATACTAGCTTCTGGGGCCAACGTCCTGACTTTC
J: TRBJ2-7; V: TRBV11-2; D: .; size: .; CDR3: CASSLDLGARDEQYF; DNA: TGTGCCAGCAGCTTAGATCTGGGGGCGCGGGACGAGCAGTACTTC
J: TRBJ2-3; V: TRBV24-1; D: .; size: .; CDR3: CATNGWAGGTDTQYF; DNA: TGTGCCACCAACGGGTGGGCGGGTGGCACAGATACGCAGTATTTT
J: TRBJ1-1; V: TRBV2; D: .; size: .; CDR3: CASIWGLQNTEAFF; DNA: TGTGCCAGCATTTGGGGACTGCAGAACACTGAAGCTTTCTTT
J: TRBJ2-7; V: TRBV27; D: TRBD1; size: .; CDR3: CASSFRGPGGNSYEQYF; DNA: TGTGCCAGCAGTTTTCGGGGCCCAGGGGGCAACAGCTACGAGCAGTACTTC
J: TRBJ2-5; V: TRBV7-2; D: .; size: .; CDR3: CASSLRGRQETQYF; DNA: TGTGCCAGCAGCTTGCGGGGGCGGCAAGAGACCCAGTACTTC